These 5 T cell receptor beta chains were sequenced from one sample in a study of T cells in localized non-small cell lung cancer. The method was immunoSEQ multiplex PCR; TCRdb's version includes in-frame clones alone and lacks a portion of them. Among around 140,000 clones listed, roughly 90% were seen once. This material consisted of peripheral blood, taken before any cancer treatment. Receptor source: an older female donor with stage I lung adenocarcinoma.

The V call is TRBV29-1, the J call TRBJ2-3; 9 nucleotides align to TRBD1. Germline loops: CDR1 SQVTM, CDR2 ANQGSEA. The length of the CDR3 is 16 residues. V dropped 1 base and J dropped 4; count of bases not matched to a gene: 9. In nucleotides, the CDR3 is TGCAGCGTTGAAGCTTGGTGGGGACAGGGTCCAGATACGCAGTATTTT. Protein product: CSVEAWWGQGPDTQYF.

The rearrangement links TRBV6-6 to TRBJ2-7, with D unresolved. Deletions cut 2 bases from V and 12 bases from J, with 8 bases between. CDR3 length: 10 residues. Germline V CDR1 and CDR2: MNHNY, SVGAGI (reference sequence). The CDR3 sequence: CASSYEVGYF. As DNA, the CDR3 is TGTGCCAGCAGTTACGAAGTGGGGTACTTC.

The DNA of the CDR3 is TGCGCCAGCAGTCTTCAAACAGGTAGCAATCAGCCCCAGCATTTT. Protein: CASSLQTGSNQPQHF. This chain joins TRBV4-1 and TRBJ1-5, with D possibly matching TRBD1 (5 bases). V was pared by 6 bases and J by 0 bases, with 12 bases between. CDR3 length: 15 amino acids. Per the germline V gene, CDR1 is MGHRA and CDR2 is YSYEKL.

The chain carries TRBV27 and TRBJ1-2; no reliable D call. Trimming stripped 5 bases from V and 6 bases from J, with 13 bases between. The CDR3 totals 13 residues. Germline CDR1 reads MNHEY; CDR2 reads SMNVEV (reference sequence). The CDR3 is CASSLRRTDGYTF. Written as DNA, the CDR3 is TGTGCCAGCAGTCTCCGCCGGACTGATGGCTACACCTTC.

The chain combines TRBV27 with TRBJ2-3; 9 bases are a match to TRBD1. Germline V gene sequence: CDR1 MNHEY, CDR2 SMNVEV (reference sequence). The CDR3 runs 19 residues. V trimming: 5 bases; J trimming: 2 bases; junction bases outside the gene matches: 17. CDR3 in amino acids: CASSRDRAIGRLNTDTQYF. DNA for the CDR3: TGTGCCAGCAGTAGGGACAGGGCAATAGGACGCCTGAACACAGATACGCAGTATTTT.